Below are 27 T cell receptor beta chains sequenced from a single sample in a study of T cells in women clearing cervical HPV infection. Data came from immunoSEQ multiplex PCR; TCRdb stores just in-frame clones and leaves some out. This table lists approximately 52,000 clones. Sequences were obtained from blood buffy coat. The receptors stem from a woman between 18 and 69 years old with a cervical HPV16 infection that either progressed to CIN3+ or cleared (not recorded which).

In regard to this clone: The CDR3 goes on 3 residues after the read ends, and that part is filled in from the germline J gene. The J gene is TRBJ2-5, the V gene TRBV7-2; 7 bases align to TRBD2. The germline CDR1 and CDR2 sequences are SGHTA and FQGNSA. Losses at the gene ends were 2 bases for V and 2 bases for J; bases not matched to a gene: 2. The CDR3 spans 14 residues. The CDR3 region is CASSLTGGQETQYF. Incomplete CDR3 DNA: TGTGCCAGCAGCTTAACCGGGGGGCAAGAGACC. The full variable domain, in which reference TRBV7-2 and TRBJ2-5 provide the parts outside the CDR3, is GAGVSQSPSNKVTEKGKDVELRCDPISGHTALYWYRQSLGQGLEFLIYFQGNSAPDKSGLPSDRFSAERTGGSVSTLTIQRTQQEDSAVYLCASSLTGGQETQYFGPGTRLLVL.

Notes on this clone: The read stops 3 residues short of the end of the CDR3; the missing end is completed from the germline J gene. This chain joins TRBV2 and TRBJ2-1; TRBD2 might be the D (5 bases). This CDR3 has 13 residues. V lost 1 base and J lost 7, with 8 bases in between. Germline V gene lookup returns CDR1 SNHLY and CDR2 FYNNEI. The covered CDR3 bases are TGTGCCAGCAGTGAAGTCTCGGGGAATGAG. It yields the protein CASSEVSGNE. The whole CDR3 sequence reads CASSEVSGNEQFF.

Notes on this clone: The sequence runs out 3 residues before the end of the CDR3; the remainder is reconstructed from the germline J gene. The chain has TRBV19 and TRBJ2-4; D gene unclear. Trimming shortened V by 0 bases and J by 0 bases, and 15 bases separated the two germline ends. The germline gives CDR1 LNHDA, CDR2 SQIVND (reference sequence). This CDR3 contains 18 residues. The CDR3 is CASSIDAADLLAKNIQYF. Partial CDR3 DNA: TGTGCCAGTAGTATAGATGCGGCAGACCTTCTAGCCAAAAACATT.

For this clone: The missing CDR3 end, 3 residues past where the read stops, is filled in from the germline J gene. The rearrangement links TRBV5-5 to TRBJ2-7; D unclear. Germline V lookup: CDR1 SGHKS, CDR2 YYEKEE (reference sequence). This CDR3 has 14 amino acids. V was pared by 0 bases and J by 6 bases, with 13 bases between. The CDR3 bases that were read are TGTGCCAGCAGCTTGGCGACCCTCGGCGGCGAG. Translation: CASSLATLGGE. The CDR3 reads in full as CASSLATLGGEQYF.

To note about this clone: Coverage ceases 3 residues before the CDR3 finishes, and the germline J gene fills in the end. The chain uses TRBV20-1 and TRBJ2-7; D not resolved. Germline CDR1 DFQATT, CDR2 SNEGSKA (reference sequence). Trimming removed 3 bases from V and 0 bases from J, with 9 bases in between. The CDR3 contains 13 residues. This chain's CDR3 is CSARAPSSYEQYF. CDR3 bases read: TGCAGTGCTAGGGCCCCTAGCTCCTACGAG.

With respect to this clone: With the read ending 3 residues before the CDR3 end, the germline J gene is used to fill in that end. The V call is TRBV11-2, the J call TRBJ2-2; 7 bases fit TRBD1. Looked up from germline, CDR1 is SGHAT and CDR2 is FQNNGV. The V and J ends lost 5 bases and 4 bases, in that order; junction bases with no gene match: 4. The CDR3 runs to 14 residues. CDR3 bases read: TGTGCCAGCAGCACAGACAGGGCCACCGGGGAG. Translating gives CASSTDRATGE. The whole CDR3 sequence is CASSTDRATGELFF.

The DNA read from the CDR3 is TGTGCCAGCAGTTTCCCTACTCTCTCAGGGGATTCGCCCTACGAG. This encodes CASSFPTLSGDSPYE. The full CDR3 protein reads CASSFPTLSGDSPYEQYF. V usage is TRBV28 and J usage is TRBJ2-7, with TRBD1 as a possible D gene (6 bases). The DNA ends 3 residues before the CDR3 does, and the rest of the CDR3 is filled in from the germline J gene. There are 18 residues in the CDR3. V lost 3 bases to trimming and J lost 2 bases, with 23 bases between them. The germline gives CDR1 MDHEN, CDR2 SYDVKM.

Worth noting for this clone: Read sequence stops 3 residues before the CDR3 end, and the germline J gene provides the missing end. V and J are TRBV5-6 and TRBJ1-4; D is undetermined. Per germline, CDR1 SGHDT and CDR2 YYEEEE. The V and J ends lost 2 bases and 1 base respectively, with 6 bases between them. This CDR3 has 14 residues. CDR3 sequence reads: CASSFMLTNEKLFF. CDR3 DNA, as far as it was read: TGTGCCAGCAGCTTCATGTTAACTAATGAAAAA.

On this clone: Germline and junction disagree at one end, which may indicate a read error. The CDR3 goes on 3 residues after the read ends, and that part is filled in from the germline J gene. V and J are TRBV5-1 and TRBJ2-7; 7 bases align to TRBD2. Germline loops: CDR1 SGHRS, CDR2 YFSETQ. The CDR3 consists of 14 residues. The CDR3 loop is CASNEGGVSNEQYF. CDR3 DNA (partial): TGCGCCAGCAACGAGGGAGGGGTCTCCAACGAG.

CDR3 loop: CAWEEPSGRSYEQYF. Incomplete CDR3 DNA: TGTGCCTGGGAAGAGCCGAGCGGGAGGTCCTACGAG. The chain combines TRBV30 with TRBJ2-7; 9 nucleotides align to TRBD2. The missing CDR3 end, 3 residues past where the read stops, is filled in from the germline J gene. V shed 5 bases and J 1 base; nucleotides not matched to a gene: 9. Germline values: CDR1 GTSNPN, CDR2 SVGIG (reference sequence). The CDR3 is 15 amino acids.

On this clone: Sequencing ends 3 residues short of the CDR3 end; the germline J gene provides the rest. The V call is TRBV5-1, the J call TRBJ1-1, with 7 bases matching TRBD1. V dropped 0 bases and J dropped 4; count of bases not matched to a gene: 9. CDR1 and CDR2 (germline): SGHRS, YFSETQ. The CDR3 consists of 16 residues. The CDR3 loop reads CASSLAEGAWGTEAFF. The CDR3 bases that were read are TGCGCCAGCAGCTTGGCAGAGGGGGCGTGGGGCACTGAA.

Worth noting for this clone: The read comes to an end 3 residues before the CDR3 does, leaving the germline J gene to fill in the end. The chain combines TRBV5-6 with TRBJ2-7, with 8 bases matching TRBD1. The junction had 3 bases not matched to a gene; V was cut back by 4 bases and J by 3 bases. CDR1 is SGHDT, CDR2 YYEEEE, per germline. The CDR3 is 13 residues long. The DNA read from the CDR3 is TGTGCCAGCAGCAAGGACAGGGTCTACGAG. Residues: CASSKDRVYE. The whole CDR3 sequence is CASSKDRVYEQYF.

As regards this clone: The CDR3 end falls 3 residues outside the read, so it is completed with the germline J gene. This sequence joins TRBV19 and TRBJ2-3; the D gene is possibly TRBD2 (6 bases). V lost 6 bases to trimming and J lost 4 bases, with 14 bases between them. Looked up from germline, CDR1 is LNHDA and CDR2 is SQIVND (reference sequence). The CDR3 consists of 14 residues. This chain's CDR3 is CASRPGGDADTQYF. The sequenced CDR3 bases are TGTGCCAGTAGACCCGGCGGGGACGCAGATACG.

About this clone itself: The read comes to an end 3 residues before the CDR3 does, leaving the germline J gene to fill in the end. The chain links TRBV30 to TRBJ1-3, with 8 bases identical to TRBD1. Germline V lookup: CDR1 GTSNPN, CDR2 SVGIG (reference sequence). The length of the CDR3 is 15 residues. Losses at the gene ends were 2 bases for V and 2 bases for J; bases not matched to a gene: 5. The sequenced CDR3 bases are TGTGCCTGGAGTAGGACAGGGACTACTGGAAACACC. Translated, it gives CAWSRTGTTGNT. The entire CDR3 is CAWSRTGTTGNTIYF.

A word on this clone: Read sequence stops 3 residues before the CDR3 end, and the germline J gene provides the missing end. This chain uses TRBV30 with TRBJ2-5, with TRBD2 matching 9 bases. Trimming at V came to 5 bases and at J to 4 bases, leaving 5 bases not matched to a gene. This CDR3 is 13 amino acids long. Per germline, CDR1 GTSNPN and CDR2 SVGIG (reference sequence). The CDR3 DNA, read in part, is TGTGCCTGGGCGGGGGGGCGGGGAGAGACC. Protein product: CAWAGGRGET. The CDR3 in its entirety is CAWAGGRGETQYF.

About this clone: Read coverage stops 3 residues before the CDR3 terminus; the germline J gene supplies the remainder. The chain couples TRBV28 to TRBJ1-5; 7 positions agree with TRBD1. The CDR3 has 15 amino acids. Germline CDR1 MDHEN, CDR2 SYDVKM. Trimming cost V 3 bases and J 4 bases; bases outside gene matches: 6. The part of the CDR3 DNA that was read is TGTGCCAGCAGTTTGTCACAGGGGACTAATCAGCCC. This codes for CASSLSQGTNQP. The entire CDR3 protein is CASSLSQGTNQPQHF.

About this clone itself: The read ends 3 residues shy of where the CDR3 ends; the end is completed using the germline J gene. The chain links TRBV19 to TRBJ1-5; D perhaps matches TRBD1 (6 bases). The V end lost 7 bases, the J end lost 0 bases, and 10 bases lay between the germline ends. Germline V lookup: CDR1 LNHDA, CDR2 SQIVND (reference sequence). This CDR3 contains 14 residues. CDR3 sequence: CASNRQDSNQPQHF. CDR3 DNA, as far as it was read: TGTGCCAGTAACCGACAGGATAGCAATCAGCCC.

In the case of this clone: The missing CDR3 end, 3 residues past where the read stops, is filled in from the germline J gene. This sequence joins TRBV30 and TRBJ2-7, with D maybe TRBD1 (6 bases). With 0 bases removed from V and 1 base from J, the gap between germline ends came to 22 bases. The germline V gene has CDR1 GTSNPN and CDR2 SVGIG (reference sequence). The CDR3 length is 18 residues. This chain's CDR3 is CAWSVPPPGTPGSYEQYF. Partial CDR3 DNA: TGTGCCTGGAGTGTACCCCCCCCTGGGACACCTGGTTCCTACGAG. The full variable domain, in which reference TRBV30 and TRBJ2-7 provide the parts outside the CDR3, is SQTIHQWPATLVQPVGSPLSLECTVEGTSNPNLYWYRQAAGRGLQLLFYSVGIGQISSEVPQNLSASRPQDRQFILSSKKLLLSDSGFYLCAWSVPPPGTPGSYEQYFGPGTRLTVT.

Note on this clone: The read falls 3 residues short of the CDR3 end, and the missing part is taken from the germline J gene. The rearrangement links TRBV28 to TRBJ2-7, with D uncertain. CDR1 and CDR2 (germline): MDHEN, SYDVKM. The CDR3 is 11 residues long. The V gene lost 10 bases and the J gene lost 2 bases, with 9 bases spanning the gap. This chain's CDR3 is CATSIAYEQYF. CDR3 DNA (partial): TGTGCCACCTCGATAGCCTACGAG.

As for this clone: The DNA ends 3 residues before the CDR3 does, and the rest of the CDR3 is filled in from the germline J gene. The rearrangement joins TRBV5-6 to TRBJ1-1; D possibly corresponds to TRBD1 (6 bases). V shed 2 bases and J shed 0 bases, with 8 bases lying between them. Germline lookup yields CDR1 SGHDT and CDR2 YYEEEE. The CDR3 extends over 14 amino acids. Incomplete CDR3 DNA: TGTGCCAGCAGCTTAGGGGGAATGAACACTGAA. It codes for CASSLGGMNTE. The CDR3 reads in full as CASSLGGMNTEAFF.

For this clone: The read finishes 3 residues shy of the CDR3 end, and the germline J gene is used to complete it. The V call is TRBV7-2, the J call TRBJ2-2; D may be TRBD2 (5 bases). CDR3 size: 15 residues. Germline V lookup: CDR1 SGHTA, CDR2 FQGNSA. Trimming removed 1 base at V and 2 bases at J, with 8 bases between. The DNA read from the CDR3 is TGTGCCAGCAGCTTAGGTGGACTTAACACCGGGGAG. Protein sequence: CASSLGGLNTGE. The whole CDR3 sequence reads CASSLGGLNTGELFF.

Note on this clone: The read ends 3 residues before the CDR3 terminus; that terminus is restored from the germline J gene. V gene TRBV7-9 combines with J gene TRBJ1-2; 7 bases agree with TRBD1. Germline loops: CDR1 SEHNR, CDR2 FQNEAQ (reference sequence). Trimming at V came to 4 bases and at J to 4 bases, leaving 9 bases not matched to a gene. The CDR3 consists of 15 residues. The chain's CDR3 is CASSYSTGVGYGYTF. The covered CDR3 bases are TGTGCCAGCAGCTATAGTACAGGGGTCGGCTATGGC.

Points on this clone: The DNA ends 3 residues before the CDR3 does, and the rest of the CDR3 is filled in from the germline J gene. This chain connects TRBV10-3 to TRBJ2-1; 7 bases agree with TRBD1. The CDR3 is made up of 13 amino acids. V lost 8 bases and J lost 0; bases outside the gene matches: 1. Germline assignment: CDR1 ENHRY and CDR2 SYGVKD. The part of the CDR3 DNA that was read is TGTGCCATCGGGACAGACTCCTACAATGAG. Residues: CAIGTDSYNE. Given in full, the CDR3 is CAIGTDSYNEQFF.

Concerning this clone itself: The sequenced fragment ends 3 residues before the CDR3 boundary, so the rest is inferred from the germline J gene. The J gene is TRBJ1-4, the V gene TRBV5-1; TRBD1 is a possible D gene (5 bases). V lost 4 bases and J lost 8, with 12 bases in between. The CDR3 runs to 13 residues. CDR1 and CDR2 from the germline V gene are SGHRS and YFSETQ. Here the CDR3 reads CASSRGDGEKLFF. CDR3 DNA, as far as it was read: TGCGCCAGCAGCCGAGGGGATGGGGAAAAA.

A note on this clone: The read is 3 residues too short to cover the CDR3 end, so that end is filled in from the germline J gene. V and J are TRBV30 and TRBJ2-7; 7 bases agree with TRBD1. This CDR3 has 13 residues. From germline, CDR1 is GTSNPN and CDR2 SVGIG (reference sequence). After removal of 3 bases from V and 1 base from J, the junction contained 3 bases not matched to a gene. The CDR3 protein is CAWRETGSYEQYF. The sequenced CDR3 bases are TGTGCCTGGAGGGAGACAGGGTCCTACGAG.

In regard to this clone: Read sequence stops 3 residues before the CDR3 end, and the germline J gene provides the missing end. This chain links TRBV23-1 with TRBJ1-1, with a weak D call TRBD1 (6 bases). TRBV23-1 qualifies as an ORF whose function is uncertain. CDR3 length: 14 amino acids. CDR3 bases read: TGCGCCAGCACCAGGACAGCCCACGCCTACGAG. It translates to CASTRTAHAYE. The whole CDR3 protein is CASTRTAHAYEAFF.

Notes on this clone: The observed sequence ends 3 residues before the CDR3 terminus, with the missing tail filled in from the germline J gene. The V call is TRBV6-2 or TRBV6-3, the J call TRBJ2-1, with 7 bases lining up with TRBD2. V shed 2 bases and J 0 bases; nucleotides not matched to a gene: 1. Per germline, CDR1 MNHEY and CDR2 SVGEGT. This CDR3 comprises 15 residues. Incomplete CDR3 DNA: TGTGCCAGCAGTTACGGGGGGGTCTCCTACAATGAG. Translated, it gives CASSYGGVSYNE. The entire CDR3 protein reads CASSYGGVSYNEQFF.